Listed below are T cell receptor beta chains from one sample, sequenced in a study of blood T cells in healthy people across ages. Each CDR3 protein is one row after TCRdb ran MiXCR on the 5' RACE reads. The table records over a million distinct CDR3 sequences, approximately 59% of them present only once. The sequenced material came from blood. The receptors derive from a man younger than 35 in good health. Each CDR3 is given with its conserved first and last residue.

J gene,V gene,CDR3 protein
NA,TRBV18,CASSPGQGGSKTQYF
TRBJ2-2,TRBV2,CASSVSPGELFF
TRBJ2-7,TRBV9,CASSVETSGTHRRNEQYF
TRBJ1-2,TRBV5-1,CASSLPQDSDNYGYTF
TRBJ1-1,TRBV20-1,CSATRRAFF
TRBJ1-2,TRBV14,CASSQSAGSYGYTF
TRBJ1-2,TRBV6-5,CASSYRQGPSNYGYTF
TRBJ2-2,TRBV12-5,CASGLIPNTGELFF
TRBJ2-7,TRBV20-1,CSAGLAGGPGNHEQYF
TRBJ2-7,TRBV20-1,CSARPANYEQYF
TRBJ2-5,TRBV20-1,CSARQQTVRETQYF
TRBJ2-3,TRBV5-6,CASSAQGGNTQYF
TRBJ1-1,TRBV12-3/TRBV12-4,CASSLQGGDTEAFF
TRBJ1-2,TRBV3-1,CASSQVARALYGYTF
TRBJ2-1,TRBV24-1,CATSVGENRGYNEQFF
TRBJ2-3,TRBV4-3,CASSQETLSTDTQYF
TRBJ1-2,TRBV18,CASSPLGRMNYGYTF
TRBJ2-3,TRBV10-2,CASAGLAIADTQYF
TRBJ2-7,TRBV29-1,CSVIQGFYEQYF
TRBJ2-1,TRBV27,CASQVGAHSYNEQFF
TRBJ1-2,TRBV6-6,CASSYSGQPKGYTF
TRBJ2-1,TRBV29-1,CSVELGDNQFF
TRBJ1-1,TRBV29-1,CSVGGGRVMNTEAFF
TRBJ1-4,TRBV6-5,CASSWSRDRLEKLFF
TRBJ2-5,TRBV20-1,CSARDGQGGLETQYF
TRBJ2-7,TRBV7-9,CASLRDHGSYEQYF
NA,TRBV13,CASSLEGKYNEQYF
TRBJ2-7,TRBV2,CAGGTSYEQYF
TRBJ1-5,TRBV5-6,CASSRMEAQPQHF
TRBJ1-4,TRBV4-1,CASSLRAGQASGGLFF
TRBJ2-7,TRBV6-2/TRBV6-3,CASSRQYYEQYF
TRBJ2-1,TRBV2,CASILLAGGINEQFF
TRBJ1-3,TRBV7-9,CASSLVQSGNTIYF
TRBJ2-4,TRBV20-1,CSATPGFSGSLLETRAKNIQYF
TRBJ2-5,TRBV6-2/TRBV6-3,CASSYYGEPQETQYF
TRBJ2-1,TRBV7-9,CASSLAHVTGTSAGNEQFF
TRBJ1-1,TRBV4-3,CASRLDRVGNTEAFF
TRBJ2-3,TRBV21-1,CASSKPSGASTDTQYF
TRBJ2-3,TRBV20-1,CSARDIGTSGGGDTQYF
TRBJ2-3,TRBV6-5,CASSYFAGTQYF
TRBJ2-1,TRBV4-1,CASSSGRADEQFF
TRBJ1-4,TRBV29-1,CSVPHPAGEKLFF
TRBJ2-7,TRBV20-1,CSARVLTGNYEQYF
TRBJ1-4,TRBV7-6,CASTPTGATAFRNEKLFF
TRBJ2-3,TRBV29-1,CSVALADTQYF